This record looks at one T cell receptor beta chain sequence and its context. The entry originates in a study of cytomegalovirus exposure and HLA in healthy donors. Primers: 60 Vbeta forward and 13 Jbeta reverse. This table comes from immunoSEQ multiplex PCR, and its TCRdb copy is limited to in-frame clones, with some not included. The sample shows 110,000 to 150,000 clones, 80% of them seen only once. The clonotype originates from a male donor in good health and CMV-seropositive. The sample was PBMCs.

The chain's CDR3 is CASSRTSPPGDTQYF. The CDR3 coding sequence is TGTGCCAGCAGCCGTACTAGCCCGCCTGGGGATACGCAGTATTTT. The chain carries TRBV9 and TRBJ2-3; D is possibly TRBD2 (6 bases). The germline V gene encodes CDR1 SGDLS and CDR2 YYNGEE. The CDR3 runs to 15 residues. The germline V and J ends were trimmed by 4 bases and 6 bases, with 18 bases remaining between them.